The clone carrying this T cell receptor (beta chain) was found many times. TCRdb itself ran the 5' RACE reads through MiXCR, one entry per CDR3 protein. The top ten hold 1.5% to 2% of the sample, which has hundreds of thousands of distinct CDR3 sequences, roughly an eighth seen once. The data belong to a study of identical twins. The CDR3 has 13 residues. V lost 3 bases to trimming and J lost 2 bases, with 7 bases between them. The germline V gene encodes CDR1 SGHKS and CDR2 YYEKEE (reference sequence). The same sample was also used in a study of yellow fever vaccine responses in identical twins.

The sequence derives from a woman under 30 in good health. The sequenced sample consisted of PBMCs. This chain connects TRBV5-5 to TRBJ2-3; the D is unclear. The CDR3, as DNA: TGTGCCAGCAGCTCCCCTCACACAGATACGCAGTATTTT. Encoded protein: CASSSPHTDTQYF.